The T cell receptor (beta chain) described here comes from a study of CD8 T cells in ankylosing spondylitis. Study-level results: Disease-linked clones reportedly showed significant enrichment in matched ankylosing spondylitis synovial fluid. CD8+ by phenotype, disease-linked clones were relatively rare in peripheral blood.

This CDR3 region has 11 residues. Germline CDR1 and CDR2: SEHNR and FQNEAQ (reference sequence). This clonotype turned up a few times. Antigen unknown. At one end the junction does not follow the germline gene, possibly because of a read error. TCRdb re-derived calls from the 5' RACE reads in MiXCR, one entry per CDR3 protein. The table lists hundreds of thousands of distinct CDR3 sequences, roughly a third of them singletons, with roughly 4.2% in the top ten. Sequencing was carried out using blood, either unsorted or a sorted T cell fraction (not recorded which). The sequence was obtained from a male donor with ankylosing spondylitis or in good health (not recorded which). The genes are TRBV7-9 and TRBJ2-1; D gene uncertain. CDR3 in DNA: TGTGCCAGCAGCCCTACCCCGACCCTGGACTTC. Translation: CASSPTPTLDF.